A single sample is the source of the 27 T cell receptor beta chains below, sequenced in a study of control samples from healthy donors and cancer patients. Sequenced by immunoSEQ multiplex PCR; TCRdb stores in-frame clones only, minus some. The profile shows about 220,000 clones, around 94% of them singletons. Sequenced input: blood. The receptors derive from a man aged 50 to 60 in good health.

This sequence joins TRBV5-8 and TRBJ2-2; TRBD2 matches 9 bases. Germline CDR1 reads SGHTS; CDR2 reads YDEGEE. There are 17 residues in the CDR3. V trimming: 4 bases; J trimming: 5 bases; junction bases outside the gene matches: 12. The CDR3 region is CASSPGASGVPTGELFF. The CDR3 DNA reads TGTGCCAGCAGCCCGGGGGCTAGCGGGGTTCCTACCGGGGAGCTGTTTTTT.

V is TRBV2 and J is TRBJ1-1; 7 bases map to TRBD1. Germline V CDR1 and CDR2: SNHLY, FYNNEI. The length of the CDR3 is 13 residues. V gave up 7 bases and J gave up 6 bases; unmatched junction bases: 8. The CDR3 sequence: CASTSEGGAEAFF. The CDR3 DNA follows: TGTGCCAGCACAAGTGAAGGGGGCGCTGAAGCTTTCTTT.

This chain links TRBV6-5 with TRBJ1-1; D may be TRBD1 (6 bases). Germline V gene data show CDR1 as MNHEY and CDR2 as SVGAGI. V lost 4 bases and J lost 5, with 14 bases in between. This CDR3 spans 14 amino acids. For the CDR3, the DNA is TGTGCCAGCAGTTTCGCACAGGGTATTACTGAAGCTTTCTTT. This encodes CASSFAQGITEAFF.

V is TRBV5-1 and J is TRBJ1-1, with a weak D call TRBD1 (6 bases). Trimming cost V 5 bases and J 1 base, with 9 bases left between them. This CDR3 has 13 residues. Per the germline V gene, CDR1 is SGHRS and CDR2 is YFSETQ. The CDR3 loop reads CASSEQGNTEAFF. Here the CDR3 DNA reads TGCGCCAGCAGTGAACAGGGGAACACTGAAGCTTTCTTT.

The chain couples TRBV3-1 (or the pseudogene TRBV3-2) to TRBJ1-4; 7 nucleotides match TRBD1. J lost 11 bases, V lost 3 bases, and 15 bases had no gene match. Looked up from germline, CDR1 is LGHDT and CDR2 is YNNKEL (reference sequence). The CDR3 is made up of 16 amino acids. The CDR3 reads CASSQINRQGRGKLFF. In nucleotides, the CDR3 is TGTGCCAGCAGCCAGATAAACCGACAGGGAAGGGGGAAACTGTTTTTT.

J is TRBJ2-7 and V is TRBV2; D unresolved. CDR1 is SNHLY and CDR2 is FYNNEI in the germline V gene. This CDR3 is 11 amino acids long. V gave up 6 bases and J gave up 4 bases, with 7 bases separating them. The CDR3 here is CASRDEYEQYV. In DNA form, the CDR3 reads TGTGCCAGCAGGGACGAATACGAGCAGTACGTC.

A single count supports this clone. The V gene is TRBV7-3, the J gene TRBJ1-1; no reliable D call. CDR1 SGHTA and CDR2 FQGTGA come from the germline V gene. This CDR3 has 13 residues. V lost 1 base to trimming and J lost 4 bases, with 7 bases between them. The CDR3 is CASSLNERTEAFF. DNA of the CDR3: TGTGCCAGCAGCTTAAATGAGCGCACTGAAGCTTTCTTT.

The chain links TRBV10-3 to TRBJ1-5, with 7 bases identical to TRBD1. Per the germline V gene, CDR1 is ENHRY and CDR2 is SYGVKD. This CDR3 spans 14 amino acids. J lost 4 bases, V lost 4 bases, and 4 bases had no gene match. The CDR3 nucleotides are TGTGCCATCAGTGGCCGGGACAGTAATCAGCCCCAGCATTTT. It specifies CAISGRDSNQPQHF.

This sequence joins TRBV7-6 and TRBJ1-2; a weak D match, TRBD1 (6 bases). Trimming cost V 1 base and J 2 bases, with 17 bases left between them. This CDR3 comprises 17 residues. The germline V gene has CDR1 SGHVS and CDR2 FNYEAQ. For the CDR3, the DNA is TGTGCCAGCAGCTTAGTACCAGGGTCGGGACAAAACTATGGCTACACCTTC. Translating it yields CASSLVPGSGQNYGYTF.

The V and J genes are TRBV11-3 and TRBJ2-5; maybe TRBD2 (5 bases). Per the germline V gene, CDR1 is SGHNT and CDR2 is YENEEA. V lost 5 bases and J 2 bases, leaving 6 bases between the germline ends. The CDR3 is made up of 12 amino acids. CDR3 bases: TGTGCCAGCAGCAGGGAGCAAGAGACCCAGTACTTC. Translation: CASSREQETQYF.

The chain uses TRBV7-3 and TRBJ2-1, with D possibly called TRBD1 or TRBD2 (6 bases each). This CDR3 spans 15 amino acids. V was pared by 4 bases and J by 0 bases, with 10 bases between. Per the germline V gene, CDR1 is SGHTA and CDR2 is FQGTGA. For the CDR3, the DNA is TGTGCCAGCAGCTGGGGGGCCGTCTCCTACAATGAGCAGTTCTTC. It specifies CASSWGAVSYNEQFF.

This chain joins TRBV7-9 and TRBJ2-1; 8 bases are a match to TRBD2. V lost 4 bases, J lost 4 bases, and 9 bases stayed unmatched. The V gene's germline CDR1 is SEHNR and CDR2 FQNEAQ (reference sequence). The CDR3 totals 16 residues. CDR3 region: CASSSAGLGAYNEQFF. Written as DNA, the CDR3 is TGTGCCAGCAGCTCGGCGGGACTAGGGGCTTACAATGAGCAGTTCTTC.

This clone was detected once. The chain employs TRBV9 and TRBJ2-2; no firm D call. Trimming took 0 bases from V and 6 from J, leaving 15 bases between them. CDR1 is SGDLS and CDR2 is YYNGEE in the germline V gene. This CDR3 spans 16 amino acids. The CDR3 loop is CASSVGHDIVAGELFF. For the CDR3, the DNA is TGTGCCAGCAGCGTAGGGCATGACATCGTGGCCGGGGAGCTGTTTTTT.

V and J are TRBV5-6 and TRBJ1-1; tentatively, D is TRBD1 (5 bases). This CDR3 has 17 amino acids. Per the germline V gene, CDR1 is SGHDT and CDR2 is YYEEEE. V was pared by 4 bases and J by 1 base, with 20 bases between. DNA for the CDR3: TGTGCCAGCAGCCTAAACCTGGGGGGTCTAGCGAACACTGAAGCTTTCTTT. Its translation is CASSLNLGGLANTEAFF.

The chain joins TRBV30 to TRBJ2-2; TRBD2 aligns across 7 bases. The V gene's germline CDR1 is GTSNPN and CDR2 SVGIG (reference sequence). V lost 4 bases, J lost 1 base, and 6 bases stayed unmatched. CDR3 length: 15 amino acids. CDR3 coding DNA: TGTGCCTGGAAAAGGGAGGGGAGGAACACCGGGGAGCTGTTTTTT. This codes for CAWKREGRNTGELFF.

The rearrangement links TRBV5-1 to TRBJ2-5; 7 bases align to TRBD1. Germline CDR1 SGHRS, CDR2 YFSETQ. The V and J ends lost 0 bases and 3 bases, in that order; junction bases with no gene match: 5. The CDR3 loop spans 15 amino acids. CDR3 in amino acids: CASSLEGTAKETQYF. DNA for the CDR3: TGCGCCAGCAGCTTGGAAGGGACAGCCAAAGAGACCCAGTACTTC.

The chain joins TRBV7-3 to TRBJ2-3, with D perhaps matching TRBD1 (6 bases). Germline-derived CDR1 and CDR2 are SGHTA and FQGTGA. V shed 1 base and J shed 3 bases, with 11 bases lying between them. The CDR3 is 15 residues long. The CDR3 DNA is TGTGCCAGCAGCTTAAGGGGGCGCAAAACAGATACGCAGTATTTT. This gives the protein CASSLRGRKTDTQYF.

This clone has just one count. This chain connects TRBV10-3 to TRBJ1-1; D is undetermined. V was pared by 0 bases and J by 1 base, with 3 bases between. CDR1 ENHRY and CDR2 SYGVKD come from the germline V gene. The CDR3 totals 13 residues. For the CDR3, the DNA is TGTGCCATCAGTGAGTCGGGGAACACTGAAGCTTTCTTT. Its protein is CAISESGNTEAFF.

CDR3 sequence: CASSQDLGSGGLKNTGELFF. CDR3 DNA sequence: TGCGCCAGCAGCCAAGATCTTGGTAGCGGGGGCCTAAAGAACACCGGGGAGCTGTTTTTT. The J gene is TRBJ2-2, the V gene TRBV4-1; 9 bases map to TRBD2. With 0 bases clipped from V and 1 base from J, the junction kept 12 bases outside the gene matches. The CDR3 consists of 20 residues. CDR1 is MGHRA and CDR2 is YSYEKL in the germline V gene.

This sequence joins TRBV9 and TRBJ2-3; no firm D call. The CDR3 consists of 16 residues. Germline-derived CDR1 and CDR2 are SGDLS and YYNGEE. V lost 0 bases and J 1 base, leaving 12 bases between the germline ends. CDR3 DNA sequence: TGTGCCAGCAGCGTAGCCTTAGACCCCCGCACAGATACGCAGTATTTT. Encoded protein: CASSVALDPRTDTQYF.

J is TRBJ1-5 and V is TRBV6-5; 10 bases agree with TRBD1. This CDR3 comprises 14 residues. J gave up 5 bases and V 6 bases, and 4 bases lay outside the gene matches. Germline CDR1 is MNHEY and CDR2 is SVGAGI. The CDR3 reads CASRPGQGYQPQHF. CDR3 coding DNA: TGTGCCAGCAGGCCGGGACAGGGGTATCAGCCCCAGCATTTT.

The chain links TRBV21-1 to TRBJ1-4. TRBV21-1 is annotated as a pseudogene. This CDR3 is 15 amino acids long. The CDR3 region is CASSKAAGPNEKLFF. In DNA form, the CDR3 reads TGTGCCAGCAGCAAGGCAGCGGGGCCTAATGAAAAACTGTTTTTT.

This clone has a single count. The chain uses TRBV18 and TRBJ1-2; D unresolved. The V gene's germline CDR1 is KGHSH and CDR2 LQKENI. With 4 bases removed from V and 3 bases from J, the gap between germline ends came to 9 bases. This CDR3 has 13 residues. The CDR3 protein is CASSRENYYGYTF. DNA for the CDR3: TGTGCCAGCTCACGGGAGAACTACTATGGCTACACCTTC.

The CDR3, as DNA: TGCAGTGCTAGTATGGTCAGGGTGGGGGAGACCCAGTACTTC. It specifies CSASMVRVGETQYF. J is TRBJ2-5 and V is TRBV20-1; TRBD1 might be the D (5 bases). The V gene's germline CDR1 is DFQATT and CDR2 SNEGSKA (reference sequence). The CDR3 spans 14 residues. V lost 3 bases and J lost 5, with 16 bases in between.

The chain links TRBV15 to TRBJ2-1; no definite D call. The CDR3 length is 16 residues. The V end was cut by 0 bases, the J end by 4 bases, with 13 bases between. CDR1 is LNHNV, CDR2 YYDKDF, per germline (reference sequence). The CDR3 here is CATSRDRGQKYNEQFF. The CDR3 DNA reads as TGTGCCACCAGCAGAGATAGAGGCCAGAAGTACAATGAGCAGTTCTTC.

This chain joins TRBV13 and TRBJ1-4; tentatively, D is TRBD1 (5 bases). Trimming shortened V by 6 bases and J by 8 bases, and 13 bases separated the two germline ends. CDR1 and CDR2 from the germline V gene are PRHDT and FYEKMQ (reference sequence). This CDR3 has 13 amino acids. CDR3 residues: CASRLGGYEKLFF. Written as DNA, the CDR3 is TGTGCCAGCAGACTCGGGGGTTACGAAAAACTGTTTTTT. The full variable domain, with the rest looked up from reference TRBV13 and TRBJ1-4, is AAGVIQSPRHLIKEKRETATLKCYPIPRHDTVYWYQQGPGQDPQFLISFYEKMQSDKGSIPDRFSAQQFSDYHSELNMSSLELGDSALYFCASRLGGYEKLFFGSGTQLSVL.

The rearrangement joins TRBV10-3 to TRBJ2-7, with D maybe TRBD2 (6 bases). CDR1 is ENHRY, CDR2 SYGVKD, per germline. The CDR3 spans 16 residues. V shed 4 bases and J shed 2 bases, with 18 bases lying between them. CDR3 bases: TGTGCCATCAGTGGGCCGCCCGGGACTGGGACCTACGAGCAGTACTTC. This encodes CAISGPPGTGTYEQYF.